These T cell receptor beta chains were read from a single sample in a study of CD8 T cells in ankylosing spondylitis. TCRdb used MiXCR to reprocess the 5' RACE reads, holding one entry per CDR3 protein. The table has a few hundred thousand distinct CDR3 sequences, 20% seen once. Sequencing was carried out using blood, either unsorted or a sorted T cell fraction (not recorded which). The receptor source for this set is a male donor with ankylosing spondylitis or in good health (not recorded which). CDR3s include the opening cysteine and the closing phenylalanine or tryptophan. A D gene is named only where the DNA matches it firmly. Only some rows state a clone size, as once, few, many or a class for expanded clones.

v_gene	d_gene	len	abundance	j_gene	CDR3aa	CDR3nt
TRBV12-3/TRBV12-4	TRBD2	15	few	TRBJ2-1	CASSRLAGGLSEQFF	TGTGCCAGCAGTAGACTAGCGGGGGGCCTTAGTGAGCAGTTCTTC
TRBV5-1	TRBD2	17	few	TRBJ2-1	CASSGMTSGSSYNEQFF	TGCGCCAGCAGCGGGATGACTAGCGGGAGCTCCTACAATGAGCAGTTCTTC
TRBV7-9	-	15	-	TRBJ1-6	CASSRTDSYNSPLHF	TGTGCCAGCAGCAGGACGGACTCCTATAATTCACCCCTCCACTTT
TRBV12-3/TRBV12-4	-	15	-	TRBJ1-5	CASSLGKTGLEPQHF	TGTGCCAGCAGTTTAGGCAAGACCGGTCTCGAGCCCCAGCATTTT
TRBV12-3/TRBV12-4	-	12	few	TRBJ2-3	CASGPREDTQYF	TGTGCCTCGGGACCCCGGGAAGATACGCAGTATTTT
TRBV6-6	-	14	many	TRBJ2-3	CASIGTYVTDTQYF	TGTGCCAGCATCGGGACGTACGTAACAGATACGCAGTATTTT
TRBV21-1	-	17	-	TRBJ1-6	CASSKASGTIENSPLHF	TGTGCCAGCAGCAAAGCATCCGGGACGATCGAAAATTCACCCCTCCACTTT
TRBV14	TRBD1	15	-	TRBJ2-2	CASSKRDRGSGELFF	TGTGCCAGCAGCAAACGGGACAGGGGATCCGGGGAGCTGTTTTTT
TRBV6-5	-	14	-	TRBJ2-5	CASSLQRQQETQYF	TGTGCCAGCAGTTTGCAACGACAGCAAGAGACCCAGTACTTC
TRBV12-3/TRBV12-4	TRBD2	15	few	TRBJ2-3	CASSWTRSSTDTQYF	TGTGCCAGCAGCTGGACTAGAAGTAGCACAGATACGCAGTATTTT
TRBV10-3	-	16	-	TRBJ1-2	CAISDYGPLRGGGYTF	TGTGCCATCAGTGACTACGGACCGTTACGAGGTGGTGGCTACACCTTC
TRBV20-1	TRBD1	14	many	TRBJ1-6	CSAESDRGNSPLHF	TGCAGTGCTGAATCGGACAGGGGTAATTCACCCCTCCACTTT
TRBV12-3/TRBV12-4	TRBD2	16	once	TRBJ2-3	CTSRGTSGRHTDTQYF	TGTACCAGCAGGGGGACTAGCGGGAGGCACACAGATACGCAGTATTTT
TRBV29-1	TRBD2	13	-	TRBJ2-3	CSVGREGGDTQYF	TGCAGCGTTGGACGGGAGGGTGGAGATACGCAGTATTTT
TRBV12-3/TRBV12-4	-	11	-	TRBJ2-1	CASSNLNEQFF	TGTGCCAGCAGTAACCTCAATGAGCAGTTCTTC
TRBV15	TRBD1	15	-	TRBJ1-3	CATSRDTGAGNTIYF	TGTGCCACCAGCAGAGACACAGGGGCTGGAAACACCATATATTTT
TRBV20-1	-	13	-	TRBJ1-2	CSARVEGIVGYTF	TGCAGTGCTAGAGTGGAGGGAATCGTCGGCTACACCTTC
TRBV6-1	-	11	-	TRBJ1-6	CASREVSPLHF	TGTGCCAGCAGGGAGGTTTCACCCCTCCACTTT
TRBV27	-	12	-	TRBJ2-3	CASMARTDTQYF	TGTGCCAGCATGGCTCGCACAGATACGCAGTATTTT
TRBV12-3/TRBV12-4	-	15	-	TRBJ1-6	CASSTDWGRFSPLHF	TGTGCCAGCAGTACGGACTGGGGAAGATTCTCACCCCTCCACTTT
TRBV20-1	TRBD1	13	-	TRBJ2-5	CNSEPDRVKTQYF	TGCAATTCAGAACCGGACAGGGTAAAGACCCAGTACTTC
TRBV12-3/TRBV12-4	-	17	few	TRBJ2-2	CASSPSPYGANTGELFF	TGTGCCAGCAGTCCGTCCCCCTACGGGGCGAACACCGGGGAGCTGTTTTTT
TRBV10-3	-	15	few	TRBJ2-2	CAIRRQDVRTGELFF	TGTGCCATCAGGAGGCAGGACGTTAGGACCGGGGAGCTGTTTTTT
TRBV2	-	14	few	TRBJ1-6	CASFRGQSRSPLHF	TGTGCCAGCTTCAGGGGCCAGTCAAGGTCACCCCTCCACTTT
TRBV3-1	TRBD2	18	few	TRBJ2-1	CASSRAYSGRQNYNEQFF	TGTGCCAGCAGCCGAGCTTATAGCGGGAGGCAGAACTACAATGAGCAGTTCTTC
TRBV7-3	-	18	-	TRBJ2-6	CASSILAGPSSGANVLTF	TGTGCCAGCAGCATACTAGCAGGGCCGAGCTCTGGGGCCAACGTCCTGACTTTC
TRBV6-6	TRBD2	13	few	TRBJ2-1	CASRGAGGVEQFF	TGTGCCAGCCGAGGGGCGGGAGGTGTTGAGCAGTTCTTC